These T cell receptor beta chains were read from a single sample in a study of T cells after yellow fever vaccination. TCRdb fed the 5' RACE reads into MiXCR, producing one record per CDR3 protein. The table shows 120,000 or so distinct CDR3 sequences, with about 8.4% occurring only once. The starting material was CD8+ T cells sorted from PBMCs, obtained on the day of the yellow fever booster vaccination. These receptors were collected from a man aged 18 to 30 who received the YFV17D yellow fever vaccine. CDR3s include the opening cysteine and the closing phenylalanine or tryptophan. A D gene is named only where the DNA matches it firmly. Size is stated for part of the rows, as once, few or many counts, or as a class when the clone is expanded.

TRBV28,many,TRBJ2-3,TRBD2,TGTGCCAGCAGTCCCACTTATTCGGGACTAGCCACAGATACGCAGTATTTT,CASSPTYSGLATDTQYF
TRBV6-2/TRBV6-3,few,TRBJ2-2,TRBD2,TGTGCCAGCAGACTAGCGGGGGATAACACCGGGGAGCTGTTTTTT,CASRLAGDNTGELFF
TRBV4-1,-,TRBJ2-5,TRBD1,TGCGCCAGCAGCCAGCTTATCCGGGACAGCCAAGAGACCCAGTACTTC,CASSQLIRDSQETQYF
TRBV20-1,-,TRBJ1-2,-,TGCAGTGCTAGCCCACCGGTAGGGAATGGCTACACCTTC,CSASPPVGNGYTF
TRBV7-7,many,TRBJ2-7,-,TGTGCCAGCAGCACAGGTCTCGGGCCCTACGAGCAGTACTTC,CASSTGLGPYEQYF
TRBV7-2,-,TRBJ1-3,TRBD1,TGTGCCAGCAGCCGGACAGGGGATGGAAACACCATATATTTT,CASSRTGDGNTIYF
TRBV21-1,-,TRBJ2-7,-,TGTGCCAGCAGCATGGGGGACGGATTCACCCCCTACGAGCAGTACTTC,CASSMGDGFTPYEQYF
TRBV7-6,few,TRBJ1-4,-,TGTGCCAGCAGCAACGTCGGGGACGAAAAACTGTTTTTT,CASSNVGDEKLFF
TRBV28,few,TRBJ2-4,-,TGTGCCAGCAGTTTTCGGGGGGCCACCAAAAACATTCAGTACTTC,CASSFRGATKNIQYF
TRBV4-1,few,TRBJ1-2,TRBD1,TGCGCCAGCAGCACCCCTCCGGGACAGGGTGGTGGCTACACCTTC,CASSTPPGQGGGYTF
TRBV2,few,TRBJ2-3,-,TGTGCCAGCAGAACCACAGGGACCCGCACAGATACGCAGTATTTT,CASRTTGTRTDTQYF
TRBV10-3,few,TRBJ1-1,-,TGTGCCATCAGTGACGGGGACACTGAAGCTTTCTTT,CAISDGDTEAFF
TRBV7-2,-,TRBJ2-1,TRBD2,TGTGCCAGCAGCTTGACTAGCGGGGGGGCTGTTGAGCAGTTCTTC,CASSLTSGGAVEQFF
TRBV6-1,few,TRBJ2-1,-,TGTGCCAGCAGTACGGGGGTTGATGAGCAGTTCTTC,CASSTGVDEQFF
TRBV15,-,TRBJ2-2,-,TGTGCCACCAGCCCGGAGGGCGGGGAGAACACCGGGGAGCTGTTTTTT,CATSPEGGENTGELFF
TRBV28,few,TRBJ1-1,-,TGTGCCAGCAGTCCAGTCCTCAGGGTTGAAGAAGCTTTCTTT,CASSPVLRVEEAFF
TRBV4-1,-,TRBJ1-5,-,TGCGCCAGCAGCCAAGGGGCAGGGGTTCAGCCCCAGCATTTT,CASSQGAGVQPQHF
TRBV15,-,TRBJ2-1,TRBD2,TGTGCCACCAGCGCCGGGACTAGCGGAAATTATTACAATGAGCAGTTCTTC,CATSAGTSGNYYNEQFF
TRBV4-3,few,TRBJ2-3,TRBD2,TGCGCCAGCAGTTCTGGACTAGCGGGGGGACCCACAGATACGCAGTATTTT,CASSSGLAGGPTDTQYF
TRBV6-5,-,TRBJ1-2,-,TGTGCCAGCAGTTCAGGGGCCACTAACTATGGCTACACCTTC,CASSSGATNYGYTF
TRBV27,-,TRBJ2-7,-,TGTGCCAGTTCTTTGCGGGTAACCTACGAGCAGTACTTC,CASSLRVTYEQYF
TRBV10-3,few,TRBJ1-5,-,TGTGCCATCAGCTGGGGGAATCAGCCCCAGCATTTT,CAISWGNQPQHF
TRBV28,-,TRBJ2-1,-,TGTGCCAGCAGATTATGGGGGTGGCCTCGCAATGAGCAGTTCTTC,CASRLWGWPRNEQFF
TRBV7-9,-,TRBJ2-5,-,TGTGCCAGCAGCCCGCCGGGGGTCGGGTACCAAGAGACCCAGTACTTC,CASSPPGVGYQETQYF
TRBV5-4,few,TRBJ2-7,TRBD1,TGTGCCAGCAGCTTAACCGGGACAGGGTTCCTCGAGCAGTACTTC,CASSLTGTGFLEQYF
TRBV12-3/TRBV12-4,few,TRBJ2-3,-,TGTGCCAGCAGTTTAGCTTGGGGTACAGATACGCAGTATTTT,CASSLAWGTDTQYF
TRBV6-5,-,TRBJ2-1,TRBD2,TGTGCCAGCAGTTACTCTCCTAGCGGGGGCTACAATGAGCAGTTCTTC,CASSYSPSGGYNEQFF
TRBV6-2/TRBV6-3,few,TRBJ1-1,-,TGTGCCAGCAGATTCGCCGGGGACACTGAAGCTTTCTTT,CASRFAGDTEAFF
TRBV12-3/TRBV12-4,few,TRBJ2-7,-,TGTGCCAGCAGTCCCGGGTACTACGCGCAGTACTTC,CASSPGYYAQYF
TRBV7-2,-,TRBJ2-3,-,TGTGCCAGCAGTGCAGAGGATACGCAGTATTTT,CASSAEDTQYF
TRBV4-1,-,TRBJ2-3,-,TGCGCCAGCAGCCAAGCTAGCGGCACAGATACGCAGTATTTT,CASSQASGTDTQYF
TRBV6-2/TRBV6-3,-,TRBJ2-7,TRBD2,TGTGCCAGCAGTTACTTTCTAGCGGGGTACGGCGACGAGCAGTACTTC,CASSYFLAGYGDEQYF
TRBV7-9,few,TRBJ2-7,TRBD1,TGTGCCAGCAGCCCACGGGACAGGGCCGGAGCGATGGGGGCCTACGAGCAGTACTTC,CASSPRDRAGAMGAYEQYF
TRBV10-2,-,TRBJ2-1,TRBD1,TGCGCCAGCAAGGACAGGACCTACAATGAGCAGTTCTTC,CASKDRTYNEQFF
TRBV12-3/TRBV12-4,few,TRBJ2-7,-,TGTGCCAGCAGTAAACCTGACTCCTACGAGCAGTACTTC,CASSKPDSYEQYF
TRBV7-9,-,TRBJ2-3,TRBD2,TGTGCCAGCAGCTCGACTAGCGGGGGATGGATAGATACGCAGTATTTT,CASSSTSGGWIDTQYF
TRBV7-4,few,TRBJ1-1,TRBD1,TGTGCCAGCAGCTCCAGACAGGGGGGCCGAGTAGAGAACACTGAAGCTTTCTTT,CASSSRQGGRVENTEAFF
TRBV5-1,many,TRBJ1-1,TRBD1,TGCGCCAGCAGCTTGGTACCGGGACAGGGGACTGAAGCTTTCTTT,CASSLVPGQGTEAFF
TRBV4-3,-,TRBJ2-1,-,TGCGCCAGCAGCCAAGAGACTCGGGCGAGTGAGCAGTTCTTC,CASSQETRASEQFF
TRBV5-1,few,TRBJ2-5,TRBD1,TGCGCCAGCAGCTTGGCACAGGGGGCGACAGGATACCAAGAGACCCAGTACTTC,CASSLAQGATGYQETQYF
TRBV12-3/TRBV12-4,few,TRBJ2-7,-,TGTGCCAGCAGTTTAGGTTTTCCATCCTACGAGCAGTACTTC,CASSLGFPSYEQYF
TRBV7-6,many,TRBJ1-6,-,TGTGCCAGCAGCTCCGACAGGAACTATAATTCACCCCTCCACTTT,CASSSDRNYNSPLHF
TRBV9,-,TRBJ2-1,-,TGTGCCGCGGGCCCCGGGGCCTCGGACAATGAGCAGTTCTTC,CAAGPGASDNEQFF
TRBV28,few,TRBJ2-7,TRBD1,TGTGCCAGCAGCCAAGACAGGGCTCTCGACGAGCAGTACTTC,CASSQDRALDEQYF
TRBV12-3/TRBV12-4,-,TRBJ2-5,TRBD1,TGTGCCAGCGGAACAGGGGCCTCTACGTACTTC,CASGTGASTYF
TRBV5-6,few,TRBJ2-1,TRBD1,TGTGCCAGCAGCTGGGACAGCAATGAGCAGTTCTTC,CASSWDSNEQFF
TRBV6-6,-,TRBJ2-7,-,TGTGCCAGCAGTTACTCGGTGGACCAGTACTTC,CASSYSVDQYF
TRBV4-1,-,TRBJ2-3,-,TGCGCCAGCAGCCGGACGGGGATCCCGAGCACAGATACGCAGTATTTT,CASSRTGIPSTDTQYF
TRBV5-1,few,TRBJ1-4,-,TGCGCCAGCAGACCCACCGCGGGGTCTGCTAATGAAAAACTGTTTTTT,CASRPTAGSANEKLFF
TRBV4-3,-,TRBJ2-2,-,TGCGCCAGCAGCCAAGGGGGTTTGAGGACGCCGGGCACCGGGGAGCTGTTTTTT,CASSQGGLRTPGTGELFF
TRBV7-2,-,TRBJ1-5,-,TGTGCCAGCAGCTTAGAGGGTCAGCCCCTGCATTTT,CASSLEGQPLHF
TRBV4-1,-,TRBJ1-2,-,TGCGCCAGCAGCCGCCCCCAGGCAGGAGGGATTTATGGCTACACCTTC,CASSRPQAGGIYGYTF
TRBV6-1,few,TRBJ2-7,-,TGTGCCAGCAGTGAAGCGCAAGGGAGCTCCTACGAGCAGTACTTC,CASSEAQGSSYEQYF
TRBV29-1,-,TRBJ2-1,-,TGCAGCGTTGAAGAAGGAGATCGGACAGTGGATTTTTGGGATGAGCAGTTCTTC,CSVEEGDRTVDFWDEQFF